The 19 T cell receptor beta chains below come from one sample, sequenced in a study of T cell responses to AZD1222 COVID-19 vaccine. Profiling relied on immunoSEQ multiplex PCR, and the TCRdb table lists in-frame clones only, not all of them. The sample shows about 130,000 clones, roughly 90% of them seen only once. Sample: peripheral blood, taken 28 days after the second AZD1222 dose. All receptors come from an adult who received the AZD1222 COVID-19 vaccine.

To note about this clone: Other nucleotide sequences from this sample produce the same CDR3. The rearrangement links TRBV7-3 to TRBJ2-2; no firm D call. The CDR3 length is 13 residues. Germline V CDR1 and CDR2: SGHTA, FQGTGA. Trimming shortened V by 0 bases and J by 5 bases, and 4 bases separated the two germline ends. The CDR3 DNA follows: TGTGCCAGCAGCTTAACTGGAACCGGGGAGCTGTTTTTT. Protein: CASSLTGTGELFF.

The chain links TRBV2 to TRBJ2-2; 10 bases map to TRBD2. This CDR3 comprises 19 residues. The germline V gene has CDR1 SNHLY and CDR2 FYNNEI. The ends lost 2 bases at V and 6 bases at J; junction bases unmatched: 15. The chain's CDR3 is CASSERAGGPRFGAGELFF. As DNA, the CDR3 is TGTGCCAGCAGTGAAAGAGCGGGAGGGCCTAGGTTCGGGGCCGGGGAGCTGTTTTTT.

The chain recombines TRBV6-1 with TRBJ1-1, with 10 bases aligning to TRBD1. CDR1 and CDR2 (germline): MNHNS, SASEGT. This CDR3 contains 14 residues. V was clipped by 6 bases and J by 4 bases; unmatched bases: 5. The CDR3 reads CASRPGQGGTEAFF. The CDR3 DNA sequence: TGTGCCAGCAGACCCGGACAGGGGGGCACTGAAGCTTTCTTT.

The chain couples TRBV6-2 or TRBV6-3 to TRBJ2-3, with 9 bases identical to TRBD2. Germline assignment: CDR1 MNHEY and CDR2 SVGEGT. The CDR3 contains 17 residues. J lost 2 bases, V lost 3 bases, and 9 bases had no gene match. CDR3 residues: CASSYRRGRADTDTQYF. The DNA for the CDR3 is TGTGCCAGCAGTTATCGTCGCGGGAGGGCCGACACAGATACGCAGTATTTT.

Of note for this clone: Within the sample, other DNA sequences also encode this same CDR3. J is TRBJ1-5 and V is TRBV6-2 or TRBV6-3; 9 bases agree with TRBD1. Germline CDR1 and CDR2: MNHEY and SVGEGT. There are 15 residues in the CDR3. J lost 6 bases, V lost 8 bases, and 11 bases had no gene match. The CDR3 spells CASRPPGQGLQPQHF. As DNA, the CDR3 is TGTGCCAGCCGCCCTCCGGGACAGGGACTTCAGCCCCAGCATTTT.

This chain joins TRBV7-2 and TRBJ2-7, with a possible D match to TRBD2 (6 bases). The CDR3 has 14 residues. Germline V gene data show CDR1 as SGHTA and CDR2 as FQGNSA. V was pared by 3 bases and J by 3 bases, with 12 bases between. CDR3 nucleotides: TGTGCCAGCAGCTTGGGGCCGGGGGTCTACGAGCAGTACTTC. Protein product: CASSLGPGVYEQYF.

The chain joins TRBV6-2 or TRBV6-3 to TRBJ2-7; TRBD2 agrees at 9 bases. Germline V lookup: CDR1 MNHEY, CDR2 SVGEGT. J lost 7 bases, V lost 6 bases, and 10 bases had no gene match. This CDR3 is 14 amino acids long. This CDR3 is CASSLGGRAGEQYF. CDR3 coding DNA: TGTGCCAGCAGCCTTGGCGGGAGGGCCGGGGAGCAGTACTTC.

The chain has TRBV6-2 or TRBV6-3 and TRBJ1-4; possible D gene TRBD1, 5 bases. The V end lost 2 bases, the J end lost 7 bases, and 11 bases lay between the germline ends. CDR1 is MNHEY, CDR2 SVGEGT, per germline. This CDR3 contains 14 residues. In DNA, the CDR3 is TGTGCCAGCAGTTACGTGGGGGGAGCTGAAAAACTGTTTTTT. Translating it yields CASSYVGGAEKLFF.

This clone was seen a single time. The V gene is TRBV9, the J gene TRBJ2-5; D may be TRBD2 (5 bases). Trimming shortened V by 4 bases and J by 5 bases, and 18 bases separated the two germline ends. The germline V gene encodes CDR1 SGDLS and CDR2 YYNGEE. The CDR3 sequence is 15 residues long. The chain's CDR3 is CASSPGQSPGETQYF. The CDR3, as DNA: TGTGCCAGCAGCCCCGGTCAATCACCGGGGGAGACCCAGTACTTC.

The genes are TRBV6-5 and TRBJ1-5; D may be TRBD1 (5 bases). V was clipped by 6 bases and J by 6 bases, with 18 bases between them. Germline assignment: CDR1 MNHEY and CDR2 SVGAGI. The CDR3 is 15 amino acids. CDR3 protein: CASRVTSGTGQPQHF. Written as DNA, the CDR3 is TGTGCCAGCAGGGTCACCTCAGGGACGGGTCAGCCCCAGCATTTT.

This clone was counted once. V is TRBV6-2 or TRBV6-3 and J is TRBJ2-3; 9 bases are shared with TRBD2. The CDR3 loop spans 18 amino acids. V dropped 0 bases and J dropped 1; count of bases not matched to a gene: 8. In germline, CDR1 is MNHEY, CDR2 SVGEGT. This CDR3 reads CASSYSRLAGRRTDTQYF. The CDR3 DNA sequence: TGTGCCAGCAGTTACTCGAGGCTAGCGGGAAGACGCACAGATACGCAGTATTTT.

The chain couples TRBV11-2 to TRBJ2-1; D may be TRBD2 (6 bases). The CDR3 covers 16 residues. Per the germline V gene, CDR1 is SGHAT and CDR2 is FQNNGV. The V and J ends lost 6 bases and 5 bases respectively, with 20 bases between them. CDR3 nucleotide sequence: TGTGCCAGCAGAAACGTCCGGACTACCGGGCACAATGAGCAGTTCTTC. Translating gives CASRNVRTTGHNEQFF.

This chain joins TRBV13 and TRBJ1-4; D call uncertain. The CDR3 covers 17 residues. V lost 7 bases and J lost 10, with 28 bases in between. Germline values: CDR1 PRHDT, CDR2 FYEKMQ (reference sequence). CDR3 amino acids: CASTQRERAGLRGKLFF. CDR3 coding DNA: TGTGCCAGCACCCAGAGGGAGAGAGCGGGCCTCCGGGGAAAACTGTTTTTT.

This chain joins TRBV19 and TRBJ1-6; a weak D match, TRBD1 (5 bases). CDR1 and CDR2 from the germline V gene are LNHDA and SQIVND (reference sequence). V shed 5 bases and J shed 2 bases, with 10 bases lying between them. The CDR3 has 15 residues. For the CDR3, the DNA is TGTGCCAGTAGTTCCAGGGCCGCCTATAATTCACCCCTCCACTTT. As protein: CASSSRAAYNSPLHF.

The chain recombines TRBV19 with TRBJ1-1; 11 positions match TRBD1. V shed 9 bases, J shed 7 bases, and the junction held 10 bases outside the gene matches. Germline V CDR1 and CDR2: LNHDA, SQIVND (reference sequence). The CDR3 has 14 amino acids. Written as DNA, the CDR3 is TGTGCCAGCAAACCCGGACAGGGGGCTGGTGAAGCTTTCTTT. Translated: CASKPGQGAGEAFF. The variable domain in full, with the rest retrieved from reference TRBV19 and TRBJ1-1, is DGGITQSPKYLFRKEGQNVTLSCEQNLNHDAMYWYRQDPGQGLRLIYYSQIVNDFQKGDIAEGYSVSREKKESFPLTVTSAQKNPTAFYLCASKPGQGAGEAFFGQGTRLTVV.

V gene TRBV3-1 (or the pseudogene TRBV3-2) combines with J gene TRBJ2-2; TRBD2 might be the D (5 bases). Trimming took off 6 bases at V and 1 base at J, with 15 bases between the two ends. Germline loops: CDR1 LGHDT, CDR2 YNNKEL (reference sequence). The CDR3 runs to 16 residues. The CDR3 DNA reads TGTGCCAGCAGTTCAGATTGGGAGAGGAACACCGGGGAGCTGTTTTTT. Translated: CASSSDWERNTGELFF.

The chain links TRBV12-3 or TRBV12-4 to TRBJ1-1; D is unclear. The CDR3 contains 13 residues. Trimming shortened V by 4 bases and J by 0 bases, and 6 bases separated the two germline ends. This chain's CDR3 is CASSSDMNTEAFF. The CDR3 nucleotides are TGTGCCAGCAGTTCTGACATGAACACTGAAGCTTTCTTT.

This chain links TRBV7-2 with TRBJ2-7; D gene uncertain. Germline CDR1 reads SGHTA; CDR2 reads FQGNSA. Trimming removed 4 bases from V and 0 bases from J, with 16 bases in between. The CDR3 has 16 amino acids. DNA of the CDR3: TGTGCCAGCAGCTCCTCAACCAGACCCCACTCCTACGAGCAGTACTTC. Amino acid sequence: CASSSSTRPHSYEQYF. The full variable domain, completed using reference TRBV7-2 and TRBJ2-7, is GAGVSQSPSNKVTEKGKDVELRCDPISGHTALYWYRQSLGQGLEFLIYFQGNSAPDKSGLPSDRFSAERTGGSVSTLTIQRTQQEDSAVYLCASSSSTRPHSYEQYFGPGTRLTVT.

This rearrangement joins TRBV7-2 to TRBJ1-2; no definite D call. CDR3 length equals 13 residues. Between the trimmed V and J ends, which lost 4 bases and 6 bases, there was a span of 12 bases. The germline CDR1 and CDR2 sequences are SGHTA and FQGNSA. The CDR3 sequence is CASSSLGSNGYTF. CDR3 nucleotide sequence: TGTGCCAGCAGCTCCTTAGGGTCTAATGGCTACACCTTC.